This paragraph reports one T cell receptor (beta chain). These data come from a study of blood T cell repertoires in COVID-19. Study-wide context: Acute and convalescent COVID-19 specimens originated in the United States, Italy and Spain. T cells, B-cell-depleted T cells, or PBMCs supplied cDNA or gDNA.

Per the original data handling: Reference gene primer amplification yielded estimated nucleated cell counts. The table came from immunoSEQ multiplex PCR; TCRdb's copy has only in-frame clones and leaves some out. The DNA was the basis for D and trimming; V, J and clone size are from that table. The profile covers around 150,000 clones, with about 88% appearing a single time and approximately 2.5% taken by the ten largest. Those enrolled in Seattle joined during active infection and were followed longitudinally afterward. The germline V gene has CDR1 SGHNT and CDR2 YYREEE (reference sequence). J was trimmed by 9 bases and V by 4 bases; bases with no gene match: 16. The CDR3 consists of 15 residues.

This receptor was identified in a human donor with COVID-19, enrolled during active disease. The donor label of this sample is uncertain. Sequences were obtained from peripheral blood. This chain links TRBV5-4 with TRBJ2-7; 7 nucleotides match TRBD1. CDR3 coding DNA: TGTGCCAGCAGCCCCTGGGACAGTCCCGCCTTCCGGCAGTACTTC. This gives the protein CASSPWDSPAFRQYF.